The rows below give T cell receptor beta chains drawn from one sample of a study of STAT5B mutations in CD4+ large granular lymphocyte leukemia. Measured with immunoSEQ multiplex PCR; TCRdb has only the in-frame clones, and not every one. The sample yields tens of thousands of clones, around 72% seen once. Sequenced material: CD4+ T cells from blood buffy coats. The source is a human donor in good health. Both conserved end residues are part of each CDR3. Each record gives: D gene, J gene, V gene, clone size, CDR3 protein, CDR3 DNA. A D gene is named only where the DNA matches it firmly. The size of a clone is reported for some rows only, either as once, few or many, or as a class for expanded clones.

>NA|TRBJ1-3|TRBV7-2|NA
CASSQGRSSGNTIYF
TGTGCCAGCAGCCAGGGACGGTCCTCTGGAAACACCATATATTTT
>TRBD1|TRBJ1-2|TRBV6-6|NA
CASSTTGVYGYTF
TGTGCCAGCAGTACAACAGGGGTTTACGGCTACACCTTC
>TRBD1|TRBJ1-6|TRBV11-2|NA
CASSFTGTGDSPLHF
TGTGCCAGCAGCTTCACCGGGACAGGGGATTCACCCCTCCACTTT
>NA|TRBJ2-5|TRBV5-1|once
CASSLGQQETQYF
TGCGCCAGCAGCTTGGGGCAGCAAGAGACCCAGTACTTC
>NA|TRBJ2-2|TRBV7-9|NA
CASGRGSGELFF
TGTGCCAGCGGAAGGGGTTCCGGGGAGCTGTTTTTT
>NA|TRBJ1-1|TRBV7-9|few
CASSPPGTLANTEAFF
TGTGCCAGCAGCCCCCCGGGTACGTTAGCGAACACTGAAGCTTTCTTT
>TRBD2|TRBJ2-3|TRBV5-1|NA
CASSPSGGRDTQYF
TGCGCCAGCAGCCCTTCGGGGGGACGAGATACGCAGTATTTT
>NA|TRBJ2-1|TRBV9|NA
CASSPSSRNNEQFF
TGTGCCAGCAGCCCTTCCTCGAGAAACAATGAGCAGTTCTTC
>NA|TRBJ1-2|TRBV28|NA
CASRAGRSYGYTF
TGTGCCAGCAGGGCAGGGCGCTCCTATGGCTACACCTTC
>TRBD1|TRBJ1-1|TRBV6-6|NA
CASSSTGWDTEAFF
TGTGCCAGCAGTTCGACAGGGTGGGACACTGAAGCTTTCTTT